The 19 T cell receptor beta chains reported below all come from one sample, sequenced in a study of blood T cells in healthy people across ages (dated by TCRdb to the mid-2010s). Library preparation used 5' RACE. Sequencing was carried out with an Illumina HiSeq 2500. A second PCR of about 7 to 12 cycles was run with a J-beta primer mix and a sample-barcoded 5' primer. The public sequencing data were trimmed at Q25 with fastp and processed into clonotypes with MiXCR by TCRdb, which kept only in-frame beta chains. Entries are consolidated by CDR3 protein sequence, retaining the most common genes and DNA. For this sample the table gives 790,000 or so distinct CDR3 sequences, of which around 50% were detected only once. About a sixth of the sample is held by the ten biggest clonotypes. The sample comprised blood. The receptors were sampled from a man of 80 years or more in good health.

The V call is TRBV7-9, the J call TRBJ2-2, with TRBD1 matching over 10 bases. J was trimmed by 6 bases and V by 3 bases; bases with no gene match: 7. CDR3 length: 16 residues. The germline gives CDR1 SEHNR, CDR2 FQNEAQ (reference sequence). The CDR3 sequence: CASSFLTGGGSGELFF. The CDR3 DNA reads TGTGCCAGCAGCTTCTTGACAGGGGGCGGCTCCGGGGAGCTGTTTTTT.

This chain joins TRBV20-1 and TRBJ1-5; D is uncertain. The V end was cut by 3 bases, the J end by 4 bases, with 16 bases between. The germline CDR1 and CDR2 sequences are DFQATT and SNEGSKA (reference sequence). The CDR3 sequence is 15 residues long. CDR3 amino acids: CSARSGQAPNQPQHF. CDR3 coding DNA: TGCAGTGCTAGGTCTGGGCAGGCTCCGAATCAGCCCCAGCATTTT.

The sample holds many counts of this clonotype. The chain combines TRBV7-9 with TRBJ2-5, with D unresolved. V shed 1 base and J shed 13 bases, with 10 bases lying between them. The CDR3 runs to 11 residues. The germline gives CDR1 SEHNR, CDR2 FQNEAQ (reference sequence). This chain's CDR3 is CASSLEGTPYF. The CDR3, as DNA: TGTGCCAGCAGCTTAGAGGGAACGCCGTACTTC.

The J gene is TRBJ1-5, the V gene TRBV12-3 or TRBV12-4, with 7 bases fitting TRBD1. With V trimmed by 5 bases and J by 2 bases, 9 bases remained unmatched. The CDR3 spans 16 residues. CDR3 sequence (DNA): TGTGCCAGCAGTCCGTCGACAGGGCTTCGCAATCAGCCCCAGCATTTT. This codes for CASSPSTGLRNQPQHF.

This clonotype was recorded a few times. The rearrangement joins TRBV20-1 to TRBJ2-1, with TRBD1 identical over 11 bases. The V gene end was trimmed by 6 bases and the J gene end by 3 bases; junction bases not matched to a gene: 7. Per the germline V gene, CDR1 is DFQATT and CDR2 is SNEGSKA (reference sequence). CDR3 length equals 15 residues. For the CDR3, the DNA is TGCAGTGCGCAACCCGGGACAGGGGGCTACAATGAGCAGTTCTTC. Residues: CSAQPGTGGYNEQFF.

This clonotype was detected only a few times. The chain uses TRBV12-3 or TRBV12-4 and TRBJ2-1; D is undetermined. Between the trimmed V and J ends, which lost 5 bases and 0 bases, there was a span of 23 bases. CDR3 length equals 19 residues. CDR3 amino acids: CASSPRGGIISGSYNEQFF. The CDR3 nucleotides read TGTGCCAGCAGTCCCCGAGGCGGTATAATCTCGGGCTCCTACAATGAGCAGTTCTTC.

This clonotype was observed a handful of times. The V call is TRBV12-3 or TRBV12-4, the J call TRBJ2-5, with 7 bases that match TRBD1. The J segment lost 4 bases and the V segment lost 8 bases, leaving 7 bases of the junction unmatched. There are 13 residues in the CDR3. The CDR3 sequence is CASGFGTVETQYF. In DNA form, the CDR3 reads TGTGCCAGCGGATTCGGGACAGTAGAGACCCAGTACTTC.

This clonotype was counted only a few times. The chain has TRBV7-3 and TRBJ2-7; D call uncertain. Trimming stripped 4 bases from V and 9 bases from J, with 13 bases between. This CDR3 comprises 12 residues. CDR1 and CDR2 (germline): SGHTA, FQGTGA. This CDR3 reads CASSSWVGGQYF. CDR3 nucleotide sequence: TGTGCCAGCAGCTCCTGGGTCGGCGGGCAGTACTTC.

The rearrangement links TRBV5-1 to TRBJ2-7; D remains ambiguous. V was trimmed by 2 bases and J by 0 bases, leaving 9 bases between them. Per the germline V gene, CDR1 is SGHRS and CDR2 is YFSETQ. The CDR3 runs 14 residues. CDR3 bases: TGCGCCAGCAGCTTTAGCACTAACTCCTACGAGCAGTACTTC. Protein product: CASSFSTNSYEQYF.

CDR3 loop: CSATRTSGRQAETQYF. CDR3 sequence (DNA): TGCAGTGCTACCCGGACTAGCGGGAGGCAAGCAGAGACCCAGTACTTC. This chain connects TRBV20-1 to TRBJ2-7; 14 positions match TRBD2. The last part of the DNA fits TRBJ2-5 better; the J call may be wrong. The CDR3 spans 16 residues. Germline V gene lookup returns CDR1 DFQATT and CDR2 SNEGSKA (reference sequence).

V is TRBV7-9 and J is TRBJ1-6; D is perhaps TRBD1 (5 bases). V shed 0 bases and J shed 9 bases, with 21 bases lying between them. Germline loops: CDR1 SEHNR, CDR2 FQNEAQ (reference sequence). The CDR3 length is 18 residues. CDR3 amino acids: CASSLAPPGAGFGSPLHF. The CDR3 bases are TGTGCCAGCAGCTTAGCCCCTCCAGGTGCAGGGTTCGGTTCACCCCTCCACTTT.

As for this clonotype: One end of the junction is discordant with germline, which a read error may explain. The chain combines TRBV5-1 with TRBJ2-7, with D unclear. CDR3 length: 14 residues. Germline V CDR1 and CDR2: SGHRS, YFSETQ. CDR3 DNA: TGCGCCAACAGCTTGGCCACGGAAACCTACGAGCAGTACTTC. Its translation is CANSLATETYEQYF. Full variable domain (missing parts from reference TRBV5-1 and TRBJ2-7): KAGVTQTPRYLIKTRGQQVTLSCSPISGHRSVSWYQQTPGQGLQFLFEYFSETQRNKGNFPGRFSGRQFSNSRSEMNVSTLELGDSALYLCANSLATETYEQYFGPGTRLTVT.

The rearrangement links TRBV20-1 to TRBJ2-5; TRBD2 matches 9 bases. The V segment lost 1 base and the J segment 11 bases; nucleotides outside the gene matches: 14. Germline CDR1 is DFQATT and CDR2 is SNEGSKA (reference sequence). The CDR3 length is 15 residues. This CDR3 reads CSARVPGTSINEQYF. CDR3 nucleotides: TGCAGTGCTAGAGTGCCCGGGACTAGCATCAATGAGCAGTACTTC.

The chain is built from TRBV20-1 and TRBJ2-2; D perhaps matches TRBD1 (6 bases). The V gene lost 6 bases and the J gene lost 4 bases, with 15 bases spanning the gap. CDR3 length: 14 residues. The germline gives CDR1 DFQATT, CDR2 SNEGSKA (reference sequence). The CDR3, as DNA: TGCAGTGCACAGCCGGGACAATCCACCGGGGAGCTGTTTTTT. Its translation: CSAQPGQSTGELFF.

The V call is TRBV24-1, the J call TRBJ1-2, with no clear D. V gave up 6 bases and J gave up 0 bases, with 4 bases separating them. The CDR3 sequence is 12 residues long. Germline V gives CDR1 KGHDR, CDR2 SFDVKD. Here the CDR3 DNA reads TGTGCCACCAGTAGAGCTAACTATGGCTACACCTTC. Residues: CATSRANYGYTF.

The V and J genes are TRBV29-1 and TRBJ2-3; D uncertain. V was pared by 4 bases and J by 4 bases, with 9 bases between. The CDR3 runs 12 residues. Germline V gene data show CDR1 as SQVTM and CDR2 as ANQGSEA. The DNA for the CDR3 is TGCAGCGTTGTTGTAATTGCAGATACGCAGTATTTT. Translation gives CSVVVIADTQYF.

A few counts support this clonotype. The chain has TRBV12-3 or TRBV12-4 and TRBJ2-1; 7 nucleotides agree with TRBD2. The J call could be wrong; TRBJ2-7 is a better fit for the DNA end. CDR3 length equals 15 residues. The CDR3 coding sequence is TGTGCCAGCAGTCTTGGTCAGTGGGACTACAATGAGCAGTACTTC. It yields the protein CASSLGQWDYNEQYF.

The chain couples TRBV20-1 to TRBJ1-2; D uncertain. The CDR3 is made up of 11 amino acids. Germline CDR1 DFQATT, CDR2 SNEGSKA (reference sequence). The V and J ends lost 6 bases and 0 bases respectively, with 5 bases between them. The CDR3: CSAPTNYGYTF. CDR3 sequence (DNA): TGCAGTGCGCCAACTAACTATGGCTACACCTTC.

V usage is TRBV12-5 and J usage is TRBJ2-3, with no clear D. This CDR3 has 19 residues. Trimming cost V 2 bases and J 0 bases, with 21 bases left between them. Germline V gene lookup returns CDR1 LGHNT and CDR2 FRNRAP. The CDR3 coding sequence is TGTGCTAGTGGTTTGAATCTGGCCGGGTTGACATCTAGCACAGATACGCAGTATTTT. Translating gives CASGLNLAGLTSSTDTQYF. The full variable domain, with the rest looked up from reference TRBV12-5 and TRBJ2-3, is DARVTQTPRHKVTEMGQEVTMRCQPILGHNTVFWYRQTMMQGLELLAYFRNRAPLDDSGMPKDRFSAEMPDATLATLKIQPSEPRDSAVYFCASGLNLAGLTSSTDTQYFGPGTRLTVL.